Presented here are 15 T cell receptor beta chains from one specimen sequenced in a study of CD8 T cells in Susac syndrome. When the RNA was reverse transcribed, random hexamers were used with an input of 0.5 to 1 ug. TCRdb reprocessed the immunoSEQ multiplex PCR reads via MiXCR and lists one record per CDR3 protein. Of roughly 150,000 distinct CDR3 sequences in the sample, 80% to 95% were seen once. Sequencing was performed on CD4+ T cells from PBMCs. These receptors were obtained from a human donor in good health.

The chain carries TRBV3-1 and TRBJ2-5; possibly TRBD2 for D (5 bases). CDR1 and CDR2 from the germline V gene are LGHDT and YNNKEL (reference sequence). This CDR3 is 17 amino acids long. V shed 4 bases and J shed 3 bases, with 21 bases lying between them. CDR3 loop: CASSLLSVEVSKETQYF. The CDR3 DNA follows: TGTGCCAGCAGCCTCTTGAGTGTGGAGGTATCAAAAGAGACCCAGTACTTC.

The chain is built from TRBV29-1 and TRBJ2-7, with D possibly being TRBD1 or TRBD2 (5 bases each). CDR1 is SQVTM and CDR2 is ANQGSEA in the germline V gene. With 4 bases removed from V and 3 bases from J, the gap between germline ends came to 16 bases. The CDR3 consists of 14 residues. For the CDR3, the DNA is TGCAGCGTTGTTGGGGGACGCAATAACTACGAGCAGTACTTC. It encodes CSVVGGRNNYEQYF.

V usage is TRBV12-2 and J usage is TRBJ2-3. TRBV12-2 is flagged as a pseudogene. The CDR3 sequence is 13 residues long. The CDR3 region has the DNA TGTGCAAGTCGCTTAGCCTTTCGAGCTACGCAGTATTTT. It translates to CASRLAFRATQYF.

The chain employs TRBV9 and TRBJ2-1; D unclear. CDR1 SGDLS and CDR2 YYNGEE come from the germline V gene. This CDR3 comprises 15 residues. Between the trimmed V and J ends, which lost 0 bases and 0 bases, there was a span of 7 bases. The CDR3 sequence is CASSVVTGSYNEQFF. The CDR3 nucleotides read TGTGCCAGCAGCGTAGTCACGGGCTCCTACAATGAGCAGTTCTTC.

CDR3 sequence (DNA): TGTGCCAGCAGCTCGTCAGGGGCTACTAATGAAAAACTGTTTTTT. The encoded protein is CASSSSGATNEKLFF. The J gene is TRBJ1-4, the V gene TRBV5-4; D perhaps matches TRBD1 (6 bases). Germline V lookup: CDR1 SGHNT, CDR2 YYREEE (reference sequence). The CDR3 is 15 residues long. V was shortened by 3 bases and J by 2 bases, with 11 bases between the two germline ends.

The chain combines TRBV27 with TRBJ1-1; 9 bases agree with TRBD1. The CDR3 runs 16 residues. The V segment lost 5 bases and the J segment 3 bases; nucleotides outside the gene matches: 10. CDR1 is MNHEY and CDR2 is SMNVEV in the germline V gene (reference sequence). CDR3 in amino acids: CASSATGGRWDTEAFF. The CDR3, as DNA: TGTGCCAGCAGTGCCACAGGGGGCCGATGGGACACTGAAGCTTTCTTT.

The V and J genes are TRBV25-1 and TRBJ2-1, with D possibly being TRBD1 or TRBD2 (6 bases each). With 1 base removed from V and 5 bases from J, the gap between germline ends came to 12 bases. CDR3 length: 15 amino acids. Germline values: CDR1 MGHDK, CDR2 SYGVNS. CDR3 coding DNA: TGTGCCAGCAGTGAATGGAGGGGGGACCACAATGAGCAGTTCTTC. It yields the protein CASSEWRGDHNEQFF.

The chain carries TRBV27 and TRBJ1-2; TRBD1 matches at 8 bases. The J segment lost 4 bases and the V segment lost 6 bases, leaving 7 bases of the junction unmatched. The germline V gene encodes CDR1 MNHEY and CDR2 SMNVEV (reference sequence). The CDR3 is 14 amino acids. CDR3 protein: CASRAADRAYGYTF. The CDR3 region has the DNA TGTGCCAGCAGAGCTGCGGACAGGGCCTATGGCTACACCTTC.

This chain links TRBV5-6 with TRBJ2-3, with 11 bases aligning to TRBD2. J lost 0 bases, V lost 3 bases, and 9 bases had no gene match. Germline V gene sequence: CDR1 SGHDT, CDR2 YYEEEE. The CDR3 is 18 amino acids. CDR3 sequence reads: CASSSPAGTSGSTDTQYF. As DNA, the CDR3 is TGTGCCAGCAGCTCCCCCGCCGGGACTAGCGGTAGCACAGATACGCAGTATTTT.

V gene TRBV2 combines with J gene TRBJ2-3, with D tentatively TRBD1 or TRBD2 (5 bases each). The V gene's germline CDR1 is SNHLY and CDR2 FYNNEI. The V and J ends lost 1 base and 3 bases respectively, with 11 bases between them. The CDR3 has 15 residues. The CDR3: CASSEGGGQTDTQYF. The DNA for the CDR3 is TGTGCCAGCAGTGAAGGGGGCGGGCAGACAGATACGCAGTATTTT.

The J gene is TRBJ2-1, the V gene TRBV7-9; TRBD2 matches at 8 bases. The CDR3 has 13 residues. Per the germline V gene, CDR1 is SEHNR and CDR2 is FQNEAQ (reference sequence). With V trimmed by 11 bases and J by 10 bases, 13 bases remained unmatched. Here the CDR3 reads CAPGWSGGGEQFF. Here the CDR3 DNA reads TGTGCCCCTGGCTGGAGCGGGGGCGGAGAGCAGTTCTTC.

CDR3 residues: CASSQGGAGNEQYF. DNA for the CDR3: TGTGCCAGCAGCCAAGGGGGCGCAGGGAACGAGCAGTACTTC. The genes are TRBV3-1 and TRBJ2-7; possible D gene TRBD1, 5 bases. The CDR3 has 14 residues. V was clipped by 1 base and J by 5 bases, with 12 bases between them. Germline-derived CDR1 and CDR2 are LGHDT and YNNKEL (reference sequence).

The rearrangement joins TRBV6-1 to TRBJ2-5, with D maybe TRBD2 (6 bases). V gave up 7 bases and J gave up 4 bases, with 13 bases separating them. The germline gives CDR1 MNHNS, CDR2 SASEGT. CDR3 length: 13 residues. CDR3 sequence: CASTGDLRETQYF. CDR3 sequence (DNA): TGTGCCAGCACGGGGGATTTGAGAGAGACCCAGTACTTC.

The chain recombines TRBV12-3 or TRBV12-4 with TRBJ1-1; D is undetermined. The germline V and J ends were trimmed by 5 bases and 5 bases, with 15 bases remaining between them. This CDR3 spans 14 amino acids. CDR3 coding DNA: TGTGCCAGCAGTATCCGGGCCCTGAGGACTGAAGCTTTCTTT. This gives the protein CASSIRALRTEAFF.

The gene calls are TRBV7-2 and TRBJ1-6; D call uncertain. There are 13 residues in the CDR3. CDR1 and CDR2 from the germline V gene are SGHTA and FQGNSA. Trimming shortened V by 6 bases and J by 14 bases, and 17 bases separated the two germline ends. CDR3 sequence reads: CASRPRPLPTLHF. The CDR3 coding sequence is TGTGCCAGCAGACCCCGACCTTTACCAACCCTCCACTTT.